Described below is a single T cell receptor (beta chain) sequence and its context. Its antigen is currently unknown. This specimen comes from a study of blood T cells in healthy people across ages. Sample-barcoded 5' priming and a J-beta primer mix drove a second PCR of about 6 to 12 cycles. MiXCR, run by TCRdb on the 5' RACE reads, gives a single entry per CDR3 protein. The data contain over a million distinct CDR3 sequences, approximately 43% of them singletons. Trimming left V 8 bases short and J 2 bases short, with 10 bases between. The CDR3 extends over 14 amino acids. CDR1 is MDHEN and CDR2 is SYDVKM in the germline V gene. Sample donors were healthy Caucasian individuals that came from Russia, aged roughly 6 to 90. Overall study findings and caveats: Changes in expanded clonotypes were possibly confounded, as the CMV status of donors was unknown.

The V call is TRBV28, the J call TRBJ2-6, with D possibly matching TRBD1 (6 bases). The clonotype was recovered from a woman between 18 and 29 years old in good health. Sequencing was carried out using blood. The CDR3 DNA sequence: TGTGCCAGCGACAACAGGGCTGGGGCCAACGTCCTGACTTTC. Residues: CASDNRAGANVLTF.